This T cell receptor beta chain was identified during a study of T cells in Graves' hyperthyroidism and ophthalmopathy. The CDR3 contains 15 residues. V gave up 0 bases and J gave up 7 bases; unmatched junction bases: 8. In germline, CDR1 is DFQATT, CDR2 SNEGSKA (reference sequence). The CDR3 regions of TCR beta were amplified from RNA transcripts. A first-round RT-PCR of the TCR CDR3 used the HTBI primer set. Via MiXCR, TCRdb re-called the multiplex PCR reads, giving one row per CDR3 protein. The sample gives about 640,000 distinct CDR3 sequences, roughly 20% of which show up once; approximately 30% is in the top ten. This clonotype was counted many times.

This TCR came from a man aged 30-40 years with Graves' ophthalmopathy. The V call is TRBV20-1, the J call TRBJ2-1, with 8 bases matching TRBD2. Sequencing was carried out using blood. CDR3 loop: CSARDLSGRSNEQFF. The CDR3 DNA sequence: TGCAGTGCTAGAGATCTCAGCGGGAGAAGTAATGAGCAGTTCTTC.